The entry below gives a single T cell receptor (beta chain) sequence along with its context. These data are taken from a study of PD-L1 blockade in urothelial cancer. Across the whole study: Analyses used blood from 3 weeks (second dose) and 6 weeks after treatment start. A median approximately 140,000 T cells were found in blood samples.

Each PCR reaction had synthetic TCR analog templates spiked into it. Some clones are missing from TCRdb's copy, which holds only in-frame ones; the method was immunoSEQ multiplex PCR. The sample records around 110,000 clones, 80% to 90% being singletons. The time point was: peripheral blood 6 weeks after treatment start. Each patient's cancer was a locally advanced or metastatic urothelial carcinoma. V gave up 1 base and J gave up 2 bases; unmatched junction bases: 7. This CDR3 region has 16 residues. Germline V lookup: CDR1 LNHNV, CDR2 YYDKDF (reference sequence). The chain recombines TRBV15 with TRBJ2-7; 8 bases match TRBD2. The clonotype originates from a man in his 60s with urothelial cancer. This specimen consisted of PBMCs, obtained around atezolizumab (anti-PD-L1) treatment. The CDR3 is CATSRGAGGRTYEQYF. The CDR3 region has the DNA TGTGCCACCAGCAGAGGGGCGGGGGGTAGGACCTACGAGCAGTACTTC.